This T cell receptor (beta chain) was found in a study of molecular identifiers for immune sequencing clone quantification. Comments on this clonotype: No DNA is shown, since the ends of the CDR3 on it are uncertain; the CDR3 is the one TCRdb lists.

A CD8+CD4-CCR7+CD45RA+ phenotype served as the sorting definition for naive CD8 T cells. The CDR3 length equals 10 residues, ends included. Germline CDR1 is SQVTM and CDR2 is ANQGSEA. A single record per CDR3 protein comes from TCRdb applying MiXCR to the PCR reads. The table shows a few hundred thousand distinct CDR3 sequences, with about a quarter occurring only once. The chain links TRBV29-1 to TRBJ1-3; the table assigns TRBD1, which was not confirmed against the DNA. The receptor was isolated from a human donor in good health. Some libraries in this study had Jurkat cell RNA spiked in. Sequencing was carried out using naive CD8+ T cells from blood, with Jurkat cell RNA spiked in. Subset given: FACS-sorted CD8+CD4-CCR7+CD45RA+ naive T cells. This CDR3 reads CSVGAGTVYF.